This section outlines one T cell receptor beta chain sequence together with its context. The sample belongs to a study of blood T cell repertoires in COVID-19. Study-level background: There were acute and convalescent COVID-19 samples, and they came from the United States, Italy and Spain. Nucleic acid was either cDNA or gDNA, and it came from T cells, B-cell-depleted T cells, or PBMCs.

Germline values: CDR1 SNHLY, CDR2 FYNNEI. The trim removed 2 bases at V and 9 bases at J, leaving 3 bases unmatched. The CDR3 contains 13 residues. Methods used by the authors: It was from reference gene primer amplification that nucleated cell counts were estimated. The repertoire was sequenced with immunoSEQ multiplex PCR; TCRdb's copy has only in-frame clones and lacks some. V, J and clone size derive from that table, while D and trimming were established from the DNA sequence. The repertoire holds 250,000 to 300,000 clones, with about nine tenths as singletons. This sequence originates from a man between 50 and 59 years old with acute or convalescent COVID-19. Sequencing was carried out using peripheral blood. This chain joins TRBV2 and TRBJ2-1, with 8 bases aligning to TRBD2. The chain's CDR3 is CASSEPSGREQFF. CDR3 sequence (DNA): TGTGCCAGCAGTGAACCTAGCGGGCGTGAGCAGTTCTTC.